The sequence of this T cell receptor (beta chain) was determined in a study of T cells after yellow fever vaccination (dated by TCRdb to the late 2010s). Some background on the complete study: The SMART-Seq v4 Ultra Low Input RNA kit was used to prepare libraries from fractions with low cell numbers. To follow T-cell clones before and after primary and booster YFV17D yellow fever vaccination, bulk TCR alpha and beta repertoires were sequenced over time. Two healthy male donors, one aged 18 to 30 and one aged 30 to 40 years, were included in the cohort. Bulk PBMC replicates and cell subsets were isolated from blood drawn at multiple timepoints before and after both primary and secondary immunization. General findings and caveats noted by the study authors: Because the study included only a couple of donors, the extent to which the findings can be generalized is limited. A small fraction of clonotypes showed up in both the CD4 and CD8 compartments, probably as a result of convergent recombination. The secondary T-cell response was found to be weaker but faster than the primary response, with a peak reached on day 5 rather than on day 15. Because abundant contaminating clonotypes from the bulk population could be contained in FACS-sorted repertoires, computational filtering was required. Most clones expanded after primary vaccination (about 96% of CD4 and around 89% of CD8) were re-detected after the booster, suggesting that broad memory maintenance occurred.

The germline V gene provides CDR1 KGHSH and CDR2 LQKENI. V and J are truncated by 3 bases and 0 bases respectively, leaving an intervening sequence of 6 bases. Taken from cysteine to phenylalanine, the CDR3 has 14 residues. Only CDR3 DNA remains: 42 bases, in frame from the first base. TCR cDNA was synthesized by 5'RACE template switching, through which a universal primer site and unique molecular identifiers were introduced. Priming of cDNA synthesis was performed from both the TCR alpha and TCR beta constant segments. Libraries were amplified in two PCR steps, with sample barcodes and sequencing adapters added in the second step. Sequencing of libraries was performed on Illumina HiSeq 2500 (2x100 bp) or NovaSeq (2x150 bp). The authors processed their data as follows. Reads were demultiplexed and collapsed into UMI consensus sequences with MIGEC, and V(D)J alignment was performed with MiXCR. Using edgeR on replicate PBMC samples, clonotypes were called vaccine-responding if FDR was below 0.01 and the log2 fold change was above 5 up to day 15. Each bulk clonotype was labeled CD4 or CD8 based on which sequenced repertoire, CD4 or CD8, contained the clonotype at higher abundance. The public reads were run again by TCRdb, first through fastp at Q25 and then through MiXCR, and only productive beta chains were kept. Identical CDR3 proteins give one entry, which carries the most common genes and DNA. TCRdb's processing, not the study's, gives the V and J calls here. For this sample the table gives 100,000 to 150,000 distinct CDR3 sequences, of which under 8% were detected only once. The ten top clones hold around 2.3% of the sample.

This clonotype was picked up many times. Its antigen is still unknown. Within one base of it there is no much larger clone, and no base qualities were kept. This specimen's treatment or condition label, interpreted: live attenuated yellow fever vaccine strain. A standard Ficoll-Paque protocol was used to isolate PBMCs from peripheral blood. Dynabeads CD4 and CD8 positive selection kits were used to isolate CD4 and CD8 T-cell fractions. TriZol was used to extract RNA from bulk PBMCs, from CD4 and CD8 fractions, and from dextramer-positive and dextramer-negative fractions. Rearrangement joined TRBV18 to TRBJ2-1; there is no confident call for the D gene. This TCR was sampled from a man aged 18 to 35 who received the YFV17D yellow fever vaccine. Here the sequenced sample was CD4+ T cells sorted from PBMCs, taken 10 days after the first yellow fever vaccination. The DNA sequence is as follows: TGTGCCAGCTCACCTGTGTTCTCCTACAATGAGCAGTTCTTC. This sequence encodes CASSPVFSYNEQFF. The full variable domain, completed from the reference TRBV18 and TRBJ2-1 proteins outside the CDR3, reads NAGVMQNPRHLVRRRGQEARLRCSPMKGHSHVYWYRQLPEEGLKFMVYLQKENIIDESGMPKERFSAEFPKEGPSILRIQQVVRGDSAAYFCASSPVFSYNEQFFGPGTRLTVL.